The clone carrying this TCR beta chain was seen a handful of times. The target antigen is unknown. CDR3 size: 15 residues. V shed 0 bases, J shed 5 bases, and the junction held 5 bases outside the gene matches. Germline CDR1 and CDR2: DFQATT and SNEGSKA (reference sequence). The sample belongs to a study of T cells in Graves' hyperthyroidism and ophthalmopathy. Study information: Pretreatment peripheral blood was obtained at initial diagnosis.

Authors of the study amplified TCR beta CDR3 regions from RNA transcripts. Primed by the HTBI set, a first-round RT-PCR was run on the TCR CDR3. Each CDR3 protein is one row after TCRdb ran MiXCR on the multiplex PCR reads. This table has some 720,000 distinct CDR3 sequences, approximately 16% appearing once. Uncontrolled infection, other autoimmune disease, pregnancy or lactation barred patients from enrollment. The study's findings and limits: Most expanded thyroid clonotypes above 0.001 also appeared in blood. A model of 13 V-J features distinguished ophthalmopathy from stable hyperthyroidism.

The clonotype comes from a man aged 18 to 30 with Graves' hyperthyroidism. This chain joins TRBV20-1 and TRBJ2-1; TRBD2 matches 9 bases. Input material: blood. CDR3 sequence reads: CSARDASGTDNEQFF. The CDR3 DNA follows: TGCAGTGCTAGAGATGCTAGCGGGACAGACAATGAGCAGTTCTTC.